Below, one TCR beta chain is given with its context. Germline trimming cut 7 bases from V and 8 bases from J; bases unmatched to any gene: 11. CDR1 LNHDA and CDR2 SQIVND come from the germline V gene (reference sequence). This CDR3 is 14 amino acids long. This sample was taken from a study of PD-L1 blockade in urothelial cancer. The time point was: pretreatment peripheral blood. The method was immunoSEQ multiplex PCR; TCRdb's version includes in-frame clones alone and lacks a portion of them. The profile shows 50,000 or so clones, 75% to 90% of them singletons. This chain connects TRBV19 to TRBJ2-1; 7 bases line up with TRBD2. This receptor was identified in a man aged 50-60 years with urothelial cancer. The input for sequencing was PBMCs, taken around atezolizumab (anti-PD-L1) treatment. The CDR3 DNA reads TGTGCCAGTATTCCCGCGGGAGTTGGCCATGAGCAGTTCTTC. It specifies CASIPAGVGHEQFF.